This T cell receptor (beta chain) was identified during a study of Ad26.COV2.S vaccination and SARS-CoV-2 variants. About the research overall: Of the COV1001 trial arms, the Ad26.COV2.S arm included the donor. Once, or twice with 56 days between doses, Ad26.COV2.S was given intramuscularly. Study-wide points: An underestimation of total T cell responses may have resulted from the TCR breadth and depth analyses. Once vaccination had occurred, spike-specific CD8+ and CD4+ T cell responses reportedly showed substantial breadth.

About this clone itself: The antigen remains undetermined.

Treatment given: about 20 received Ad26.COV2.S at low or high dose, single or two shots; five or six received placebo; per-sample allocation not given. Samples analyzed were those drawn on day 63 after the first vaccine or placebo injection. V was pared by 2 bases and J by 1 base, with 17 bases between. The CDR3 sequence is 17 residues long. Germline loops: CDR1 SGHVS, CDR2 FQNEAQ. TCRdb keeps only in-frame clones here, not all; method: immunoSEQ multiplex PCR. The repertoire includes approximately 420,000 clones, roughly 90% of them detected once, and 3.6% sits in the top ten. The sample consisted of peripheral blood, taken in a trial of Ad26.COV2.S vaccine versus placebo. The chain links TRBV7-8 to TRBJ1-2; D perhaps matches TRBD1 (5 bases). The sequence was collected from a person between 18 and 65 years old who received the Ad26.COV2.S COVID-19 vaccine or a placebo. CDR3 sequence reads: CASSLSSRRDYNYGYTF. The CDR3 DNA sequence: TGTGCCAGCAGCTTATCCTCAAGAAGGGACTATAACTATGGCTACACCTTC.